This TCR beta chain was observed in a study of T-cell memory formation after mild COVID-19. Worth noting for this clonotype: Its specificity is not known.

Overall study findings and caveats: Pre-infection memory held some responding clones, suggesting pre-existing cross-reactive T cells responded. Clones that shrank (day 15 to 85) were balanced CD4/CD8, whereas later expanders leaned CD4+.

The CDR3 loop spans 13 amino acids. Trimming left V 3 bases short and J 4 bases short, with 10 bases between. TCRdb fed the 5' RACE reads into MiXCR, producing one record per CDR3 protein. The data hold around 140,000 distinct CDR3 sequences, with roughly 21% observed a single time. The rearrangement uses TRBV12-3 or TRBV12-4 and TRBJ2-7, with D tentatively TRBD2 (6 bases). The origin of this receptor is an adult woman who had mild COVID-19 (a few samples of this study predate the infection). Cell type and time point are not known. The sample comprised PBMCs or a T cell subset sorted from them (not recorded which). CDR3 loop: CASSFGGPYEQYF. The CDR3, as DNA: TGTGCCAGCAGTTTCGGGGGACCATACGAGCAGTACTTC.